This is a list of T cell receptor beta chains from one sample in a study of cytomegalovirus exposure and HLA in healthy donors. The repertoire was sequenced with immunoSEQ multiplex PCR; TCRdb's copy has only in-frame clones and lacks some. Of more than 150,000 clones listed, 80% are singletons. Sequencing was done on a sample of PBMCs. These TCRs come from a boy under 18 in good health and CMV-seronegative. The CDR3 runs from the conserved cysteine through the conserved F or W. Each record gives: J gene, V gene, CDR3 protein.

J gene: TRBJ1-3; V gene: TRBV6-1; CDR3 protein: CASSGRQGGSGNTIYF
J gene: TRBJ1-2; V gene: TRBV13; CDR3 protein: CASSFRSLDGYTF
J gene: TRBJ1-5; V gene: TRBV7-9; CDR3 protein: CSSSTLDRDQPQHF
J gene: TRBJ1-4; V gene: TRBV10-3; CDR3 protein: CAISAAEPGIFGDNEKLFF
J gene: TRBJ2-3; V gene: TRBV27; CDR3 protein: CASSPASGDTQYF
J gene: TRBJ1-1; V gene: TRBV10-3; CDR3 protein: CAIRFGGDTEAFF
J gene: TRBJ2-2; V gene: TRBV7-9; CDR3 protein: CSSVKGQGATGELFF
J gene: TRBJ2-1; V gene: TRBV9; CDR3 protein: CASSVTSGRAYEQFF
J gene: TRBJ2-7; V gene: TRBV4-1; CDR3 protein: CASSQDAQWAYSYEQYF
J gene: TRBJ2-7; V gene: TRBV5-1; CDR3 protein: CASSLTGISYEQYF
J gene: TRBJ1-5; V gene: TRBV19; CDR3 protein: CASRPRGVGDQPQHF
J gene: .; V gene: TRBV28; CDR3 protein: CASSLGGRSDEQYF
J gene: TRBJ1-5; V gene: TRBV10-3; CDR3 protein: CAISGDPNQPQHF
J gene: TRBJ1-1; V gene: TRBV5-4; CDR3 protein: CASSLVATGNTEAFF
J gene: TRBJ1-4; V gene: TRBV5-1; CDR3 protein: CASSVTTGEAEKLFF
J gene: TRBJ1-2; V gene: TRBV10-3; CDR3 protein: CAISESKGLGGYGYTF
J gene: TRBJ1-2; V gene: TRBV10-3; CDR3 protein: CAISEGGTNYGYTF
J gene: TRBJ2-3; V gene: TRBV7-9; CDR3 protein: CASSLMQGATDTQYF
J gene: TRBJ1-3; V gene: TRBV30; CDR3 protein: CAWRTYGRAGNTIYF